Detailed here is one T cell receptor (beta chain). Its antigen is still unknown. This sample was taken from a study of cytomegalovirus exposure and HLA in healthy donors. Points from the study as a whole: The authors listed 164 TCR beta chains as cytomegalovirus-associated.

Trimming shortened V by 1 base and J by 6 bases, and 16 bases separated the two germline ends. The CDR3 extends over 16 amino acids. Germline V gene data show CDR1 as LGHNA and CDR2 as YNFKEQ. With 60 Vbeta and 13 Jbeta primers, the PCR was carried out. The assay was immunoSEQ multiplex PCR, and TCRdb's table has in-frame clones only and misses some. In the table there are about 100,000 clones, around 76% of which are singletons. The sequenced sample was PBMCs. This sequence joins TRBV4-2 and TRBJ2-1; tentatively, D is TRBD2 (6 bases). The source of this sequence is a woman in her 50s in good health and CMV-seropositive. The CDR3 sequence is CASSQVYDSRGNEQFF. The CDR3 region has the DNA TGTGCCAGCAGCCAAGTTTATGACTCGCGGGGCAATGAGCAGTTCTTC.